The 15 T cell receptor beta chains reported below all come from one sample, sequenced in a study of T cell responses to AZD1222 COVID-19 vaccine. The assay was immunoSEQ multiplex PCR, and TCRdb's table has in-frame clones only and misses some. The table has 130,000 to 150,000 clones, around 84% seen once. Sequenced here: peripheral blood, sampled 28 days after the second AZD1222 dose. Receptors were obtained from an adult who received the AZD1222 COVID-19 vaccine.

The gene calls are TRBV5-1 and TRBJ1-2, with TRBD1 as a possible D gene (6 bases). Germline V lookup: CDR1 SGHRS, CDR2 YFSETQ. Trimming took off 5 bases at V and 5 bases at J, with 19 bases between the two ends. The CDR3 has 15 amino acids. The CDR3 spells CASSPGDRYTYGYTF. Written as DNA, the CDR3 is TGCGCCAGCAGTCCCGGAGACAGGTACACTTATGGCTACACCTTC.

The V call is TRBV28, the J call TRBJ2-7; 8 bases align to TRBD1. The CDR3 is 14 amino acids. The V gene end was trimmed by 7 bases and the J gene end by 0 bases; junction bases not matched to a gene: 5. The germline V gene has CDR1 MDHEN and CDR2 SYDVKM. The CDR3, as DNA: TGTGCCAGCAAGACAGGGGCCCTCTCCTACGAGCAGTACTTC. Translation: CASKTGALSYEQYF.

V is TRBV30 and J is TRBJ1-4; no clear D gene. The CDR3 contains 15 residues. CDR1 is GTSNPN and CDR2 is SVGIG in the germline V gene (reference sequence). Trimming cost V 8 bases and J 0 bases, with 16 bases left between them. This CDR3 reads CALDGGFATNEKLFF. The CDR3 DNA follows: TGTGCCCTGGACGGAGGGTTTGCAACTAATGAAAAACTGTTTTTT. Filled out from reference TRBV30 and TRBJ1-4, the complete variable domain reads SQTIHQWPATLVQPVGSPLSLECTVEGTSNPNLYWYRQAAGRGLQLLFYSVGIGQISSEVPQNLSASRPQDRQFILSSKKLLLSDSGFYLCALDGGFATNEKLFFGSGTQLSVL.

This chain joins TRBV28 and TRBJ1-5; 8 positions match TRBD1. Germline V CDR1 and CDR2: MDHEN, SYDVKM. CDR3 size: 14 residues. Unmatched junction bases numbered 7, after V lost 5 bases and J lost 7 bases. The CDR3 coding sequence is TGTGCCAGCAGTCCGGACAGGGTTCGGCAGCCCCAGCATTTT. Amino acids: CASSPDRVRQPQHF.

As for this clone: The sample holds other DNA sequences that translate to the same CDR3. The CDR3 sequence: CASSLAVGQPQHF. The CDR3 DNA is TGTGCCAGCAGCTTAGCAGTGGGTCAGCCCCAGCATTTT. The gene calls are TRBV11-2 and TRBJ1-5, with no clear D. This CDR3 region has 13 residues. Trimming pared 1 base from V and 6 bases from J, leaving 7 bases between. Germline lookup yields CDR1 SGHAT and CDR2 FQNNGV.

The CDR3 region is CASSPEMDRHTGELFF. CDR3 coding DNA: TGCGCCAGCAGCCCCGAGATGGACAGACACACCGGGGAGCTGTTTTTT. This chain joins TRBV5-1 and TRBJ2-2; D might be TRBD1 (6 bases). Trimming took off 4 bases at V and 3 bases at J, with 16 bases between the two ends. In germline, CDR1 is SGHRS, CDR2 YFSETQ. The CDR3 totals 16 residues.

This clone has only a few counts. This rearrangement joins TRBV6-5 to TRBJ1-1, with unresolved D. Germline-derived CDR1 and CDR2 are MNHEY and SVGAGI. The CDR3 runs to 12 residues. Between the trimmed V and J ends, which lost 0 bases and 11 bases, there was a span of 10 bases. The CDR3 sequence: CASSYSAEAAFF. In DNA form, the CDR3 reads TGTGCCAGCAGTTACTCGGCGGAAGCGGCTTTCTTT.

The gene calls are TRBV24-1 and TRBJ1-2; maybe TRBD1 (5 bases). The CDR3 has 12 residues. V lost 2 bases to trimming and J lost 7 bases, with 7 bases between them. Per germline, CDR1 KGHDR and CDR2 SFDVKD. CDR3: CATSDSGTGYTF. In DNA form, the CDR3 reads TGTGCCACCAGTGATTCCGGGACTGGCTACACCTTC.

Concerning this clone itself: Other DNA sequences in the same sample also yield this CDR3. This sequence joins TRBV7-9 and TRBJ1-1; D is unresolved. Germline-derived CDR1 and CDR2 are SEHNR and FQNEAQ (reference sequence). Trimming shortened V by 3 bases and J by 0 bases, and 5 bases separated the two germline ends. The CDR3 runs 13 residues. The CDR3 sequence is CASSLVMNTEAFF. The CDR3 DNA follows: TGTGCCAGCAGCTTGGTGATGAACACTGAAGCTTTCTTT.

The chain recombines TRBV28 with TRBJ1-4; 8 bases align to TRBD1. The CDR3 runs 14 residues. The germline V gene has CDR1 MDHEN and CDR2 SYDVKM. V lost 7 bases to trimming and J lost 6 bases; unmatched junction nucleotides: 7. The CDR3 sequence is CASNRQGRDEKLFF. The CDR3 bases are TGTGCCAGCAATCGACAGGGGAGGGATGAAAAACTGTTTTTT.

The V and J genes are TRBV4-1 and TRBJ1-2; 9 nucleotides line up with TRBD1. From germline, CDR1 is MGHRA and CDR2 YSYEKL. Unmatched junction bases numbered 6, after V lost 3 bases and J lost 4 bases. The CDR3 is made up of 15 amino acids. The chain's CDR3 is CASSQITGGFYGYTF. In nucleotides, the CDR3 is TGCGCCAGCAGCCAGATCACAGGGGGCTTCTATGGCTACACCTTC.

This sequence joins TRBV13 and TRBJ2-7; 10 nucleotides line up with TRBD2. V was pared by 5 bases and J by 6 bases, with 13 bases of the junction left unmatched. Germline lookup yields CDR1 PRHDT and CDR2 FYEKMQ (reference sequence). The CDR3 runs 16 residues. CDR3 bases: TGTGCCAGCAGCCGGGTGGGGGCTAGCGGGAGCTTCGAGCAGTACTTC. The encoded protein is CASSRVGASGSFEQYF.

V is TRBV3-1 (or the pseudogene TRBV3-2) and J is TRBJ2-1; 7 nucleotides align to TRBD1. CDR1 and CDR2 from the germline V gene are LGHDT and YNNKEL (reference sequence). J gave up 4 bases and V 3 bases, and 6 bases lay outside the gene matches. The CDR3 extends over 15 amino acids. CDR3 region: CASSQGQPQYNEQFF. CDR3 DNA sequence: TGTGCCAGCAGCCAGGGACAGCCGCAATACAATGAGCAGTTCTTC.

V is TRBV5-6 and J is TRBJ2-4; 12 positions match TRBD2. V lost 0 bases, J lost 8 bases, and 3 bases stayed unmatched. Looked up from germline, CDR1 is SGHDT and CDR2 is YYEEEE. This CDR3 region has 15 residues. In DNA form, the CDR3 reads TGTGCCAGCAGCTTGGGGACTAGCGGGACTGACATTCAGTACTTC. Translating gives CASSLGTSGTDIQYF.

In this sample, this clone turned up once. This chain connects TRBV7-2 to TRBJ2-7, with TRBD2 matching over 14 bases. The germline CDR1 and CDR2 sequences are SGHTA and FQGNSA. There are 20 residues in the CDR3. V was clipped by 0 bases and J by 2 bases; unmatched bases: 12. CDR3 sequence: CASSLAGRLAGGPRTYEQYF. As DNA, the CDR3 is TGTGCCAGCAGCTTAGCGGGCAGACTAGCGGGAGGGCCTAGGACCTACGAGCAGTACTTC.